In its sample, the clone carrying this T cell receptor beta chain was seen many times. Antigen: not known. The data stem from a study of metastatic and nonmetastatic thyroid tumors. Across the whole study: Repertoires were compared across blood and tumor or nodule tissue from malignant and benign thyroid patients. Study observations and caveats: Benign nodules were reported to have significantly lower TCR beta diversity than malignant thyroid tumors, in blood and tumor.

Prior to thyroid surgery, none of the patients had received any treatment. Authors' processing steps: The study took CDR3 differences across clinicopathological groups and made a distant-metastasis classifier for papillary thyroid cancer from them. TCRdb reanalyzed the PCR reads via MiXCR. The V and J calls shown here were made by TCRdb, not taken from the authors' results. The table records 25,000 to 35,000 clones, 3.5% to 5% of them present only once. Trimming shortened V by 4 bases and J by 7 bases, and 20 bases separated the two germline ends. CDR3 size: 16 residues. CDR1 and CDR2 (germline): LNHDA, SQIVND (reference sequence).

The sequence was collected from a female donor with papillary thyroid cancer or a benign thyroid nodule (not recorded which). Some clones in this sample may be carry-over from other donors' samples. The source material was blood. V gene TRBV19 combines with J gene TRBJ1-5; D possibly corresponds to TRBD1 (6 bases). CDR3: CASSNPPGARRQPQHF. The CDR3 region has the DNA TGTGCCAGTAGTAACCCGCCGGGGGCAAGACGCCAGCCCCAGCATTTT.